A single sample is the source of the 22 T cell receptor beta chains below, sequenced in a study of blood T cell repertoires in COVID-19. Using immunoSEQ multiplex PCR, the repertoire was profiled, and TCRdb retains in-frame clones only, with some absent. The repertoire consists of around 50,000 clones, with more than 75% occurring once and the leading ten covering 4% to 5.5%. Material: peripheral blood. The receptors were sampled from a man aged 40-55 years with active COVID-19.

The chain joins TRBV7-9 to TRBJ1-3; D remains unclear. Trimming stripped 1 base from V and 0 bases from J, with 13 bases between. This CDR3 region has 17 residues. Germline V gene data show CDR1 as SEHNR and CDR2 as FQNEAQ (reference sequence). This CDR3 is CASSLGFFRDSGNTIYF. CDR3 in DNA: TGTGCCAGCAGCTTAGGGTTCTTCCGGGACTCTGGAAACACCATATATTTT.

This clone was observed once. The chain joins TRBV10-3 to TRBJ2-1, with TRBD2 identical over 7 bases. The CDR3 consists of 16 residues. The V and J ends lost 4 bases and 0 bases, in that order; junction bases with no gene match: 6. Germline V gene lookup returns CDR1 ENHRY and CDR2 SYGVKD. The CDR3 loop reads CAISVLAGDSYNEQFF. The CDR3 DNA reads TGTGCCATCAGTGTATTAGCGGGTGACTCCTACAATGAGCAGTTCTTC.

This chain uses TRBV2 with TRBJ2-7; 13 bases are shared with TRBD2. The V gene end was trimmed by 6 bases and the J gene end by 6 bases; junction bases not matched to a gene: 5. This CDR3 has 14 residues. CDR1 SNHLY and CDR2 FYNNEI come from the germline V gene. In DNA, the CDR3 is TGTGCCAGCAGCGGACTAGCGGGAGTTAGCGAGCAGTACTTC. Residues: CASSGLAGVSEQYF.

The J gene is TRBJ2-3, the V gene TRBV7-9, with D perhaps matching TRBD2 (6 bases). The germline V and J ends were trimmed by 1 base and 5 bases, with 13 bases remaining between them. Per the germline V gene, CDR1 is SEHNR and CDR2 is FQNEAQ (reference sequence). CDR3 length: 15 residues. In DNA form, the CDR3 reads TGTGCCAGCAGCTTAGACGGGAGAAGTAGAGATACGCAGTATTTT. It specifies CASSLDGRSRDTQYF. The full variable domain, with the rest looked up from reference TRBV7-9 and TRBJ2-3, is DTGVSQNPRHKITKRGQNVTFRCDPISEHNRLYWYRQTLGQGPEFLTYFQNEAQLEKSRLLSDRFSAERPKGSFSTLEIQRTEQGDSAMYLCASSLDGRSRDTQYFGPGTRLTVL.

The rearrangement joins TRBV28 to TRBJ2-5; tentatively, D is TRBD2 (6 bases). V gave up 3 bases and J gave up 5 bases, with 13 bases separating them. The CDR3 totals 14 residues. From germline, CDR1 is MDHEN and CDR2 SYDVKM. Here the CDR3 reads CASSFMRGGETQYF. Here the CDR3 DNA reads TGTGCCAGCAGTTTTATGAGGGGAGGTGAGACCCAGTACTTC.

This chain connects TRBV7-9 to TRBJ1-2, with D perhaps matching TRBD1 (6 bases). The germline CDR1 and CDR2 sequences are SEHNR and FQNEAQ (reference sequence). The CDR3 spans 14 residues. Trimming removed 3 bases at V and 2 bases at J, with 10 bases between. The CDR3 loop is CASSFFDRNYGYTF. The CDR3 coding sequence is TGTGCCAGCAGCTTCTTCGACAGGAACTATGGCTACACCTTC.

The V call is TRBV21-1, the J call TRBJ1-1. TRBV21-1 is a documented pseudogene. The CDR3 contains 16 residues. CDR3 sequence (DNA): TGTGCCAGCAGCCGAGAGGCGGGACGAGTGAACACTGAAGCTTTCTTT. This sequence encodes CASSREAGRVNTEAFF.

The genes are TRBV6-2 or TRBV6-3 and TRBJ1-5, with 9 bases lining up with TRBD1. The CDR3 totals 17 residues. In germline, CDR1 is MNHEY, CDR2 SVGEGT. Germline trimming cut 6 bases from V and 4 bases from J; bases unmatched to any gene: 13. CDR3: CASSPKTWTGENQPQHF. DNA for the CDR3: TGTGCCAGCAGCCCTAAAACCTGGACAGGGGAGAATCAGCCCCAGCATTTT.

V gene TRBV5-1 combines with J gene TRBJ1-1; TRBD1 aligns across 7 bases. The CDR3 is 14 residues long. V was pared by 0 bases and J by 8 bases, with 7 bases of the junction left unmatched. Germline-derived CDR1 and CDR2 are SGHRS and YFSETQ. The CDR3 nucleotides read TGCGCCAGCAGCTTGGTGCAGGGGGGAAGGGAAGCTTTCTTT. Amino acid sequence: CASSLVQGGREAFF.

V is TRBV10-1 and J is TRBJ2-3; 11 positions agree with TRBD2. The ends lost 5 bases at V and 2 bases at J; junction bases unmatched: 6. The CDR3 covers 16 residues. Germline V gives CDR1 WNHNN, CDR2 SYGVQD (reference sequence). The CDR3 coding sequence is TGCGCCAGCAGTTCGTTGACTAGCGGGATCACAGATACGCAGTATTTT. Protein product: CASSSLTSGITDTQYF.

The V gene is TRBV5-1, the J gene TRBJ1-1; D might be TRBD1 (5 bases). CDR3 length: 16 amino acids. CDR1 is SGHRS, CDR2 YFSETQ, per germline. V was clipped by 5 bases and J by 0 bases, with 17 bases between them. CDR3 region: CASRAGGSIVNTEAFF. The CDR3 coding sequence is TGCGCCAGCAGGGCCGGGGGGTCAATTGTGAACACTGAAGCTTTCTTT.

V gene TRBV6-5 combines with J gene TRBJ1-1, with a tentative D call TRBD1 (6 bases). The CDR3 runs to 13 residues. V shed 8 bases and J shed 1 base, with 11 bases lying between them. The germline gives CDR1 MNHEY, CDR2 SVGAGI. CDR3 nucleotide sequence: TGTGCCAGCGAGCGAGGGGGGAACACTGAAGCTTTCTTT. It yields the protein CASERGGNTEAFF.

The chain employs TRBV6-5 and TRBJ2-3; D might be TRBD2 (5 bases). V was pared by 2 bases and J by 2 bases, with 11 bases between. The germline CDR1 and CDR2 sequences are MNHEY and SVGAGI. The CDR3 is made up of 15 amino acids. CDR3 nucleotide sequence: TGTGCCAGCAGTTACCGAGCGGACCCCACAGATACGCAGTATTTT. This encodes CASSYRADPTDTQYF.

The chain links TRBV6-6 to TRBJ2-7; a possible D gene is TRBD1 (6 bases). The V end was cut by 6 bases, the J end by 5 bases, with 17 bases between. This CDR3 region has 14 residues. The germline gives CDR1 MNHNY, CDR2 SVGAGI (reference sequence). CDR3 in amino acids: CASSSTGPANEQYF. The CDR3 nucleotides are TGTGCCAGCAGCTCGACAGGTCCAGCTAACGAGCAGTACTTC.

The chain couples TRBV5-4 to TRBJ2-1, with 14 nucleotides matching TRBD2. J lost 7 bases, V lost 0 bases, and 0 bases had no gene match. Germline-derived CDR1 and CDR2 are SGHNT and YYREEE (reference sequence). The CDR3 has 15 residues. The CDR3 spells CASSLGLAGGNEQFF. For the CDR3, the DNA is TGTGCCAGCAGCTTGGGACTAGCGGGAGGGAATGAGCAGTTCTTC.

This clone occurred a few times. V usage is TRBV19 and J usage is TRBJ1-5, with D tentatively TRBD1 (6 bases). V dropped 3 bases and J dropped 4 bases, with 10 bases sitting between them. Per the germline V gene, CDR1 is LNHDA and CDR2 is SQIVND (reference sequence). This CDR3 spans 14 amino acids. The CDR3 DNA is TGTGCCAGTAGTATCGACAGGAAAAATCAGCCCCAGCATTTT. Translation: CASSIDRKNQPQHF.

This chain joins TRBV7-8 and TRBJ2-1, with 7 bases identical to TRBD2. Germline CDR1 and CDR2: SGHVS and FQNEAQ. This CDR3 has 16 residues. The J segment lost 4 bases and the V segment lost 1 base, leaving 7 bases of the junction unmatched. CDR3 in DNA: TGTGCCAGCAGCTTAGGGGCGGGAGTGGTTTACAATGAGCAGTTCTTC. Its translation is CASSLGAGVVYNEQFF.

CDR3 bases: TGTGCCAGCAGTTATCGGACAGGGGGCAATCAGCCCCAGCATTTT. Its translation: CASSYRTGGNQPQHF. The V gene is TRBV27, the J gene TRBJ1-5; 9 nucleotides match TRBD1. Germline CDR1 and CDR2: MNHEY and SMNVEV (reference sequence). J gave up 2 bases and V 4 bases, and 3 bases lay outside the gene matches. The CDR3 has 15 residues.

The rearrangement links TRBV21-1 to TRBJ2-2; the table's D call TRBD1 went unverified against the DNA. TRBV21-1 is tagged as a pseudogene. The CDR3 loop spans 19 amino acids. The CDR3 sequence: CASSNWGQIHLSNTGELFF. CDR3 nucleotides: TGTGCCAGCAGCAATTGGGGGCAGATTCATCTTTCAAACACCGGGGAGCTGTTTTTT.

The genes are TRBV30 and TRBJ2-7; D possibly corresponds to TRBD1 (6 bases). CDR1 and CDR2 (germline): GTSNPN, SVGIG (reference sequence). V was cut by 3 bases and J by 2 bases, with 11 bases left in between. The CDR3 loop spans 13 amino acids. The CDR3, as DNA: TGTGCCTGGAGAAGGACAGCAGCCTACGAGCAGTACTTC. Translated, it gives CAWRRTAAYEQYF. Full variable domain (missing parts from reference TRBV30 and TRBJ2-7): SQTIHQWPATLVQPVGSPLSLECTVEGTSNPNLYWYRQAAGRGLQLLFYSVGIGQISSEVPQNLSASRPQDRQFILSSKKLLLSDSGFYLCAWRRTAAYEQYFGPGTRLTVT.

The chain employs TRBV9 and TRBJ1-1; the match to TRBD1 covers 7 bases. CDR1 and CDR2 from the germline V gene are SGDLS and YYNGEE. J was trimmed by 1 base and V by 3 bases; bases with no gene match: 0. This CDR3 is 13 amino acids long. The CDR3 region is CASSGQGNTEAFF. The CDR3 nucleotides are TGTGCCAGCAGCGGACAGGGGAACACTGAAGCTTTCTTT.

The genes are TRBV3-1 (or the pseudogene TRBV3-2) and TRBJ2-1, with 9 bases that match TRBD2. V was pared by 3 bases and J by 1 base, with 4 bases of the junction left unmatched. This CDR3 is 16 amino acids long. Germline V gene data show CDR1 as LGHDT and CDR2 as YNNKEL (reference sequence). The CDR3 nucleotides read TGTGCCAGCAGCCAGGGGGGACTAGCATCCTACAATGAGCAGTTCTTC. Its protein is CASSQGGLASYNEQFF.